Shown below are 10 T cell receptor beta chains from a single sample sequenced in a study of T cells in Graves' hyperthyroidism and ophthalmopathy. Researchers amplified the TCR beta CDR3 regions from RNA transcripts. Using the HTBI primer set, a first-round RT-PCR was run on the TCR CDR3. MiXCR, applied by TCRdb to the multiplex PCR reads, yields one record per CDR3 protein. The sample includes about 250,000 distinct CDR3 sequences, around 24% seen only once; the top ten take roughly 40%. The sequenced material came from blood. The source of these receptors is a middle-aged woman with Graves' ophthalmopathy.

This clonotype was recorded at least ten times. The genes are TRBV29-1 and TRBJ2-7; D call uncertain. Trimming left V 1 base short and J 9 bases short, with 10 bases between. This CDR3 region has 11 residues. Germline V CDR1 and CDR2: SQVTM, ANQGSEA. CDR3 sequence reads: CSVEASLGQYF. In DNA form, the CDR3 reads TGCAGCGTTGAAGCAAGTCTAGGGCAGTACTTC.

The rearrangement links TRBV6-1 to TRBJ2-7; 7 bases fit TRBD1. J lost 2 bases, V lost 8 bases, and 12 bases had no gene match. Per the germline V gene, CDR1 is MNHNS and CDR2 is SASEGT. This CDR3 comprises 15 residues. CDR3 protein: CASGVTGALAYEQYF. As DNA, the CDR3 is TGTGCCAGCGGAGTAACAGGGGCGCTCGCCTACGAGCAGTACTTC.

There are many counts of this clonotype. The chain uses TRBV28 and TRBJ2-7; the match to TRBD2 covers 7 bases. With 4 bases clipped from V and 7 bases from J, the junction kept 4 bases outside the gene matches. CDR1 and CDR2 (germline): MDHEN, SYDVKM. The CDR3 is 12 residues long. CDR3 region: CASSWPGGEQYF. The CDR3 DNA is TGTGCCAGCAGTTGGCCGGGGGGAGAGCAGTACTTC.

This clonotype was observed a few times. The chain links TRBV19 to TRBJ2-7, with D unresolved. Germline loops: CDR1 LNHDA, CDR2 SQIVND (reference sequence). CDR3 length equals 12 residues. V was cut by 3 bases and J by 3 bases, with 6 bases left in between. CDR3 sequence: CASSIPSYEQYF. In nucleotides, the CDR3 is TGTGCCAGTAGTATTCCCAGCTACGAGCAGTACTTC.

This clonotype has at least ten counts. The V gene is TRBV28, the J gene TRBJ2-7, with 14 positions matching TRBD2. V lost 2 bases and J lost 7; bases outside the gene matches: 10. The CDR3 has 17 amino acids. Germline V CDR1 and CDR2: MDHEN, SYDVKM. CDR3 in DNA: TGTGCCAGCAGTTTACAACCGGGACTAGCGGGAGCTGGGGAGCAGTACTTC. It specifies CASSLQPGLAGAGEQYF. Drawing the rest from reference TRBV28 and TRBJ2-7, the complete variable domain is DVKVTQSSRYLVKRTGEKVFLECVQDMDHENMFWYRQDPGLGLRLIYFSYDVKMKEKGDIPEGYSVSREKKERFSLILESASTNQTSMYLCASSLQPGLAGAGEQYFGPGTRLTVT.

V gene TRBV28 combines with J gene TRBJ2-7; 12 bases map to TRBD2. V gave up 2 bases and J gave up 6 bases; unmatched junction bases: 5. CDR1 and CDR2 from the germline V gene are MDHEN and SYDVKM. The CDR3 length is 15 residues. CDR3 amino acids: CASSLRLAGAAEQYF. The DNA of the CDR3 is TGTGCCAGCAGTTTACGACTAGCGGGGGCCGCCGAGCAGTACTTC.

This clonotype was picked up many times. The CDR3 reads CASSLSGRAQPQHF. As DNA, the CDR3 is TGTGCCAGCAGTTTATCAGGCAGGGCTCAGCCCCAGCATTTT. The chain carries TRBV27 and TRBJ1-5; TRBD1 is a possible D gene (5 bases). The V gene's germline CDR1 is MNHEY and CDR2 SMNVEV (reference sequence). V was pared by 0 bases and J by 6 bases, with 9 bases between. This CDR3 has 14 residues.

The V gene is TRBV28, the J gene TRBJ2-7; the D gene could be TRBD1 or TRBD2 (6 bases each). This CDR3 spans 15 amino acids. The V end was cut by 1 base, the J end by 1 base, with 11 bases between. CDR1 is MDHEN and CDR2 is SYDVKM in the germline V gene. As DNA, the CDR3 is TGTGCCAGCAGTTTATTAGGAGGGGGATCCTACGAGCAGTACTTC. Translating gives CASSLLGGGSYEQYF.

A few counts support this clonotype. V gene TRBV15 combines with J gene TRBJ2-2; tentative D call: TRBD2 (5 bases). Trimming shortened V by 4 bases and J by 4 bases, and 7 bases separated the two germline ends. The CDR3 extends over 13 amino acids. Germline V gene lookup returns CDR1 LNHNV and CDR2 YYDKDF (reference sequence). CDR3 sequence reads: CATSKEVTGELFF. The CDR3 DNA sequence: TGTGCCACCAGCAAGGAGGTCACCGGGGAGCTGTTTTTT.

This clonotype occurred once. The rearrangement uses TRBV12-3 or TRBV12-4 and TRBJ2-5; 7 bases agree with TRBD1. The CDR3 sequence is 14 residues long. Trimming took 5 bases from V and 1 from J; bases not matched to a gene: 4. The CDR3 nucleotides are TGTGCCAGCAGTACTCAGGGGGTCCAAGAGACCCAGTACTTC. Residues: CASSTQGVQETQYF.